The 27 T cell receptor beta chains reported below all come from one sample, sequenced in a study of immune cell composition in non-small cell lung cancer. Method: immunoSEQ multiplex PCR; TCRdb's copy keeps in-frame clones and lacks some. Counted here are about 8,000 clones, 78% occurring once; the ten biggest clones make up about an eighth. Sample: lung tumor tissue. These TCRs come from a human donor with non-small cell lung cancer.

This clone was observed once. The chain is built from TRBV27 and TRBJ2-5; the D call may be TRBD1 or TRBD2 (7 bases each). V was cut by 5 bases and J by 4 bases, with 14 bases left in between. The germline V gene has CDR1 MNHEY and CDR2 SMNVEV (reference sequence). The CDR3 sequence is 14 residues long. The CDR3 loop is CASSLQGEGETQYF. The CDR3 nucleotides read TGTGCCAGCAGTCTGCAGGGGGAGGGAGAGACCCAGTACTTC.

The chain couples TRBV28 to TRBJ1-5, with no clear D. CDR3 length: 16 amino acids. Trimming pared 1 base from V and 3 bases from J, leaving 13 bases between. Germline V gene data show CDR1 as MDHEN and CDR2 as SYDVKM. The DNA for the CDR3 is TGTGCCAGCAGTTTATCGGGGTGGTCGAACAATCAGCCCCAGCATTTT. This codes for CASSLSGWSNNQPQHF.

This clone was counted a few times. DNA for the CDR3: TGTGCCAGCAGCGTAGCTTCGCAGAACTATGGCTACACCTTC. Translating it yields CASSVASQNYGYTF. This chain uses TRBV9 with TRBJ1-2; D unclear. This CDR3 spans 14 amino acids. Looked up from germline, CDR1 is SGDLS and CDR2 is YYNGEE. Trimming took 0 bases from V and 2 from J, leaving 8 bases between them.

This clone was found a few times. V is TRBV6-1 and J is TRBJ1-5; D remains ambiguous. Trimming cost V 4 bases and J 6 bases, with 13 bases left between them. CDR1 MNHNS and CDR2 SASEGT come from the germline V gene. The CDR3 runs to 14 residues. CDR3 residues: CASSATHPSQPQHF. The CDR3 bases are TGTGCCAGCAGTGCAACACACCCCTCTCAGCCCCAGCATTTT.

This chain uses TRBV12-1 with TRBJ1-1. TRBV12-1 counts as a pseudogene. CDR3 length: 14 amino acids. For the CDR3, the DNA is TGTGCCAGCAGCCCCGCCCGGGGGAACACTGAAGCTTTCTTT. Translated, it gives CASSPARGNTEAFF.

CDR3 in DNA: TGTGCCAGCAGCGCGGTAATGACCTCCTACGAGCAGTACTTC. Protein sequence: CASSAVMTSYEQYF. The gene calls are TRBV6-1 and TRBJ2-7; D remains unclear. V gave up 6 bases and J gave up 0 bases, with 12 bases separating them. The CDR3 totals 14 residues. CDR1 is MNHNS, CDR2 SASEGT, per germline.

The J gene is TRBJ1-1, the V gene TRBV12-5, with D hard to call. Trimming stripped 0 bases from V and 0 bases from J, with 11 bases between. The CDR3 is 16 residues long. CDR1 is LGHNT, CDR2 FRNRAP, per germline. CDR3 protein: CASGLVLHSLNTEAFF. CDR3 bases: TGTGCTAGTGGTTTGGTACTCCACAGCTTGAACACTGAAGCTTTCTTT.

CDR3 nucleotides: TGTGCCAGCAGCTTAAATGGACAGGGGGCCTCCGAGCAGTACTTC. It codes for CASSLNGQGASEQYF. The rearrangement joins TRBV7-8 to TRBJ2-7, with TRBD1 matching 11 bases. CDR1 and CDR2 (germline): SGHVS, FQNEAQ. The CDR3 contains 15 residues. V shed 2 bases and J 6 bases; nucleotides not matched to a gene: 6.

V and J are TRBV7-3 and TRBJ2-7; D is unclear. Germline CDR1 reads SGHTA; CDR2 reads FQGTGA. Trimming removed 0 bases at V and 2 bases at J, with 20 bases between. The length of the CDR3 is 18 residues. For the CDR3, the DNA is TGTGCCAGCAGCTTAACGTTCACCAATAAGGAAGTGACCTACGAGCAGTACTTC. As protein: CASSLTFTNKEVTYEQYF. The full variable domain, completed using reference TRBV7-3 and TRBJ2-7, is GAGVSQTPSNKVTEKGKYVELRCDPISGHTALYWYRQSLGQGPEFLIYFQGTGAADDSGLPNDRFFAVRPEGSVSTLKIQRTERGDSAVYLCASSLTFTNKEVTYEQYFGPGTRLTVT.

The chain combines TRBV6-5 with TRBJ2-1; TRBD1 matches 8 bases. Germline assignment: CDR1 MNHEY and CDR2 SVGAGI. The CDR3 totals 11 residues. V shed 7 bases and J 10 bases; nucleotides not matched to a gene: 3. Here the CDR3 reads CASTRGQEQFF. CDR3 in DNA: TGTGCCAGCACCAGGGGGCAAGAGCAGTTCTTC.

This clone was observed once. The chain is built from TRBV29-1 and TRBJ1-5, with D perhaps TRBD1 (6 bases). The CDR3 runs to 13 residues. Germline V gene data show CDR1 as SQVTM and CDR2 as ANQGSEA. With 6 bases removed from V and 5 bases from J, the gap between germline ends came to 14 bases. CDR3 nucleotides: TGCAGCGTCATTTCGGACAGTTATCAGCCCCAGCATTTT. Protein: CSVISDSYQPQHF.

This sequence joins TRBV29-1 and TRBJ2-3; 8 nucleotides align to TRBD1. CDR1 and CDR2 (germline): SQVTM, ANQGSEA. V lost 2 bases and J lost 4; bases outside the gene matches: 11. This CDR3 is built from 16 residues. The DNA of the CDR3 is TGCAGCGTTGAACAGCTCGGGACAGGAGGGGCAGATACGCAGTATTTT. Translation: CSVEQLGTGGADTQYF.

The genes are TRBV19 and TRBJ2-3; 8 bases fit TRBD2. Germline CDR1 and CDR2: LNHDA and SQIVND (reference sequence). There are 16 residues in the CDR3. With 5 bases clipped from V and 5 bases from J, the junction kept 12 bases outside the gene matches. The CDR3 DNA is TGTGCCAGTAGTTTGCCTTCGGGGGGGCGGGGAGATACGCAGTATTTT. Translating it yields CASSLPSGGRGDTQYF.

This clone occurred once. The chain joins TRBV10-3 to TRBJ1-6; D gene uncertain. The CDR3 runs 16 residues. Germline V gene data show CDR1 as ENHRY and CDR2 as SYGVKD. V lost 0 bases and J 5 bases, leaving 11 bases between the germline ends. Here the CDR3 DNA reads TGTGCCATCAGTGAGTCTGTCGGTGGGAATAATTCACCCCTCCACTTT. It translates to CAISESVGGNNSPLHF.

This clone was recorded a few times. The chain carries TRBV29-1 and TRBJ2-4, with D perhaps matching TRBD1 or TRBD2 (5 bases each). Trimming removed 7 bases at V and 7 bases at J, with 20 bases between. Germline lookup yields CDR1 SQVTM and CDR2 ANQGSEA. This CDR3 comprises 14 residues. The CDR3 DNA reads as TGCAGCGCTAGGAAACCGTCGGGGCGTAACATTCAGTACTTC. Its protein product is CSARKPSGRNIQYF.

Worth noting for this clone: Distinct nucleotide sequences in the sample also encode this CDR3. The chain employs TRBV11-3 and TRBJ1-1; D is uncertain. The CDR3 length is 13 residues. Germline values: CDR1 SGHNT, CDR2 YENEEA. Trimming stripped 5 bases from V and 1 base from J, with 8 bases between. The CDR3 DNA reads as TGTGCCAGCAGCCAGGAACCGAACACTGAAGCTTTCTTT. It encodes CASSQEPNTEAFF.

The chain recombines TRBV2 with TRBJ2-7; D unresolved. CDR1 and CDR2 from the germline V gene are SNHLY and FYNNEI. This CDR3 has 12 residues. V was cut by 4 bases and J by 2 bases, with 6 bases left in between. The CDR3, as DNA: TGTGCCAGCAGTGGTACCACCTACGAGCAGTACTTC. Its translation is CASSGTTYEQYF.

The rearrangement links TRBV20-1 to TRBJ2-3, with D unresolved. Germline V gene sequence: CDR1 DFQATT, CDR2 SNEGSKA (reference sequence). Deletions cut 3 bases from V and 2 bases from J, with 0 bases between. The CDR3 is 10 residues long. The CDR3 nucleotides read TGCAGTGCTAGCACAGATACGCAGTATTTT. The encoded protein is CSASTDTQYF.

This clone was counted a few times. This chain connects TRBV13 to TRBJ1-1, with a possible D match to TRBD1 (5 bases). The ends were cut back, 5 bases at V and 0 bases at J, with 13 bases in the middle. The CDR3 sequence is 15 residues long. CDR1 is PRHDT and CDR2 is FYEKMQ in the germline V gene (reference sequence). The CDR3: CASSKGSGVNTEAFF. The CDR3 DNA follows: TGTGCCAGCAGCAAGGGGTCCGGTGTGAACACTGAAGCTTTCTTT.

This clone was seen just once. This chain uses TRBV4-2 with TRBJ1-2, with D hard to call. The CDR3 runs to 15 residues. With 1 base removed from V and 2 bases from J, the gap between germline ends came to 11 bases. Germline CDR1 is LGHNA and CDR2 is YNFKEQ. DNA of the CDR3: TGTGCCAGCAGCCAAGCATCCACCGCAAACTATGGCTACACCTTC. Its translation: CASSQASTANYGYTF.

CDR3 DNA: TGTGCCAGCAGCTTGAACCAGATTCAGGGGGTTAACACTGAAGCTTTCTTT. Its protein product is CASSLNQIQGVNTEAFF. The chain joins TRBV11-2 to TRBJ1-1, with 7 bases fitting TRBD1. This CDR3 is built from 17 residues. Germline V gives CDR1 SGHAT, CDR2 FQNNGV. V lost 3 bases, J lost 2 bases, and 12 bases stayed unmatched.

This clone was seen a few times. The CDR3 is CASSPAQGVGQPQHF. DNA for the CDR3: TGTGCCAGCAGCCCAGCCCAGGGAGTCGGGCAGCCCCAGCATTTT. This chain connects TRBV7-2 to TRBJ1-5; D may be TRBD1 (5 bases). CDR1 SGHTA and CDR2 FQGNSA come from the germline V gene. The CDR3 has 15 amino acids. V was pared by 5 bases and J by 7 bases, with 18 bases between.

This sequence joins TRBV11-2 and TRBJ1-5; D remains unclear. Germline V lookup: CDR1 SGHAT, CDR2 FQNNGV. The CDR3 is 15 amino acids. The V and J ends lost 5 bases and 6 bases respectively, with 17 bases between them. CDR3 in amino acids: CASSPLMGSGQPQHF. In nucleotides, the CDR3 is TGTGCCAGCAGCCCCTTGATGGGTTCGGGTCAGCCCCAGCATTTT.

The chain is built from TRBV6-6 and TRBJ2-7, with D unresolved. The CDR3 runs 13 residues. Germline CDR1 is MNHNY and CDR2 is SVGAGI (reference sequence). Trimming removed 2 bases at V and 3 bases at J, with 8 bases between. The CDR3 nucleotides are TGTGCCAGCAGTTACGACTCAAGCTACGAGCAGTACTTC. This gives the protein CASSYDSSYEQYF.

The V gene is TRBV5-5, the J gene TRBJ2-7; 8 bases align to TRBD1. V lost 4 bases and J lost 3; bases outside the gene matches: 6. The germline CDR1 and CDR2 sequences are SGHKS and YYEKEE (reference sequence). The length of the CDR3 is 14 residues. The CDR3 DNA is TGTGCCAGCAGCCCTACAGGGGGGTACTACGAGCAGTACTTC. It yields the protein CASSPTGGYYEQYF.

The chain employs TRBV27 and TRBJ1-2, with 10 bases fitting TRBD1. Trimming removed 0 bases from V and 7 bases from J; junction bases left unmatched: 5. The CDR3 runs 15 residues. Germline values: CDR1 MNHEY, CDR2 SMNVEV (reference sequence). The CDR3 nucleotides read TGTGCCAGCAGTTTATCGGGACAGGGGAATGGTGGCTACACCTTC. Encoded protein: CASSLSGQGNGGYTF.

The chain joins TRBV27 to TRBJ2-3; TRBD2 aligns across 8 bases. Germline lookup yields CDR1 MNHEY and CDR2 SMNVEV (reference sequence). Trimming cost V 5 bases and J 0 bases; bases outside gene matches: 10. CDR3 length: 17 residues. The CDR3 loop reads CASSPLQRGRSTDTQYF. CDR3 DNA sequence: TGTGCCAGCAGTCCCCTACAGCGGGGGCGGAGCACAGATACGCAGTATTTT.